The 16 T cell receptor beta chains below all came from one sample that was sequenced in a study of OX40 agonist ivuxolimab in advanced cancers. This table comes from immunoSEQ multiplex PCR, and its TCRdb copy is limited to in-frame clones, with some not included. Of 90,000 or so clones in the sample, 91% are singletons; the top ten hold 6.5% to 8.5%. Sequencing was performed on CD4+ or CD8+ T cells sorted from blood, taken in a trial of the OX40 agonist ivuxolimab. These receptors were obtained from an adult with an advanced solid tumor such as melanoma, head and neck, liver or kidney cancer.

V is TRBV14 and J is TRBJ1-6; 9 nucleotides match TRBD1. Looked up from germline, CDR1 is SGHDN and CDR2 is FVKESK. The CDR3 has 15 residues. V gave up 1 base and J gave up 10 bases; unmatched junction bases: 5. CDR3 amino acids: CASSQVGTGSSPLHF. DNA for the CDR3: TGTGCCAGCAGCCAAGTAGGGACAGGGAGCTCACCCCTCCACTTT.

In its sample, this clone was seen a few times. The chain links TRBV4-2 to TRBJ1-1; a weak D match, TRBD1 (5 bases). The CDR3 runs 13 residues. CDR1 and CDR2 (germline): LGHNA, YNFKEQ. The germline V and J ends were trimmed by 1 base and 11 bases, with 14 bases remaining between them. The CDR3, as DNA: TGTGCCAGCAGCCAAGCTGGAGGGGTTAACGCTTTCTTT. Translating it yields CASSQAGGVNAFF.

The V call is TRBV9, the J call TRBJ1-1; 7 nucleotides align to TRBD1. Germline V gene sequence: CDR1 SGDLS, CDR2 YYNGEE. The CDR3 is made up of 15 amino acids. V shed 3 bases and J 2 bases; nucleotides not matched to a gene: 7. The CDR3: CASSAGDSLNTEAFF. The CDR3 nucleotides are TGTGCCAGCAGCGCAGGGGACAGTTTAAACACTGAAGCTTTCTTT.

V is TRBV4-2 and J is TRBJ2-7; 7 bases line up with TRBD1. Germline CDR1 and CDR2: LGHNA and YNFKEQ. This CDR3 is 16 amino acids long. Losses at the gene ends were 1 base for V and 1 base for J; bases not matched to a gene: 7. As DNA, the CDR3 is TGTGCCAGCAGCCAAGCGGTCACAGGGGAATCCTACGAGCAGTACTTC. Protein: CASSQAVTGESYEQYF.

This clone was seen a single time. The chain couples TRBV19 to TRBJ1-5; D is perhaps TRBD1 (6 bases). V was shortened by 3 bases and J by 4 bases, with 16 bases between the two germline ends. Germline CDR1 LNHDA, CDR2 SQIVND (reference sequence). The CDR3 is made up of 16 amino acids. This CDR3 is CASSILPGAQNQPQHF. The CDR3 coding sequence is TGTGCCAGTAGTATCCTCCCGGGGGCTCAGAATCAGCCCCAGCATTTT.

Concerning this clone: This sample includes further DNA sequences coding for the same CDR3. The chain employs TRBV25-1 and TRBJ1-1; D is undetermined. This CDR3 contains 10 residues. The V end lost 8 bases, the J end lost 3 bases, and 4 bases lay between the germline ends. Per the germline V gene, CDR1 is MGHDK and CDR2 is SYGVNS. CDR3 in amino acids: CASEDTEAFF. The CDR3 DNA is TGTGCCAGCGAGGACACTGAAGCTTTCTTT.

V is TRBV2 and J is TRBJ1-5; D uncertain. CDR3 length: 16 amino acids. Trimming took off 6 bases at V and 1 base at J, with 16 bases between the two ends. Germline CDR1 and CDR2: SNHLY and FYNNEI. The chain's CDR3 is CASRAAGRRSNQPQHF. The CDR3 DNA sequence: TGTGCCAGCAGGGCTGCCGGGAGGCGCAGCAATCAGCCCCAGCATTTT.

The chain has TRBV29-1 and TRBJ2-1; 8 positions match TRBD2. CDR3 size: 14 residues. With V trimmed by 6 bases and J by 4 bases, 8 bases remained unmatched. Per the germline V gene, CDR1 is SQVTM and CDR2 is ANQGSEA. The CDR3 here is CSVQTSGLYNEQFF. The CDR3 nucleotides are TGCAGCGTCCAAACTAGCGGACTGTACAATGAGCAGTTCTTC.

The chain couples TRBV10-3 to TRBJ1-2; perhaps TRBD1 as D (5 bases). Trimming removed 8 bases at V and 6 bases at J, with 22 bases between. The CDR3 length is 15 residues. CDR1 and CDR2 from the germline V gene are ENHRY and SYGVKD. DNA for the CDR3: TGTGCCATCTGGCAGGGTGCGATTTTCGGACATGGCTACACCTTC. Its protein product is CAIWQGAIFGHGYTF.

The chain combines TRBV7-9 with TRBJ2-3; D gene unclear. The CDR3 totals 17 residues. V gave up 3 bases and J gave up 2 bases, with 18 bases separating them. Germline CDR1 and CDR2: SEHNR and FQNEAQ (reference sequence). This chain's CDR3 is CASSFGTTVRFTDTQYF. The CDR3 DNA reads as TGTGCCAGCAGCTTCGGAACCACAGTCCGTTTCACAGATACGCAGTATTTT.

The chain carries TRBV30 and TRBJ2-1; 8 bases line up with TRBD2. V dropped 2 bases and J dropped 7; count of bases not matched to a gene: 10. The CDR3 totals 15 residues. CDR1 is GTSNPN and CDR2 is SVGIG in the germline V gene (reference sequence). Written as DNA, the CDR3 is TGTGCCTGGAGTCCAAGCGGGAGCCGGGGTAATGAGCAGTTCTTC. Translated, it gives CAWSPSGSRGNEQFF.

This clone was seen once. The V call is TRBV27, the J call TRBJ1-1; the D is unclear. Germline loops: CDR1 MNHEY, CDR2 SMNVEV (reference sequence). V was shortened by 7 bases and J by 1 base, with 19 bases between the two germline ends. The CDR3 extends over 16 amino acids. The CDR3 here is CASNTRSREGNTEAFF. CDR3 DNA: TGTGCCAGCAATACCCGTTCGAGAGAGGGGAACACTGAAGCTTTCTTT.

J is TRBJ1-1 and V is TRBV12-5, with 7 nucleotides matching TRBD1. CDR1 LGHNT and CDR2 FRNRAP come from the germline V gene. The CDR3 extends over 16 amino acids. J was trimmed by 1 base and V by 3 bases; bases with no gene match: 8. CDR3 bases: TGTGCTAGTGGTTTCCCTACCGGGACAGCGAACACTGAAGCTTTCTTT. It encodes CASGFPTGTANTEAFF.

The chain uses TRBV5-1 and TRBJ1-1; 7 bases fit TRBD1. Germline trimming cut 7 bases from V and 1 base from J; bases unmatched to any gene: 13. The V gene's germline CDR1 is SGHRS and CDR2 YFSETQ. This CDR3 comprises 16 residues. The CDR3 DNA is TGCGCCAGCCGAGCAAAACAGGGGACGGGGAACACTGAAGCTTTCTTT. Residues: CASRAKQGTGNTEAFF.

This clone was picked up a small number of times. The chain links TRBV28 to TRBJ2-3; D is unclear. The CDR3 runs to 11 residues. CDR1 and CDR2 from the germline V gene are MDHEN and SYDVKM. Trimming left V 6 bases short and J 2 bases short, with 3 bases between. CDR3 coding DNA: TGTGCCAGCAGAAACACAGATACGCAGTATTTT. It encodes CASRNTDTQYF.

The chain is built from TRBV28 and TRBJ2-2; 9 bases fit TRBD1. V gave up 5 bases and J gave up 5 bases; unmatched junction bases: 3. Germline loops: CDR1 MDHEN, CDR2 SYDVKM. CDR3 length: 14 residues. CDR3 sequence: CASSPGTGTGELFF. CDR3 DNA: TGTGCCAGCAGTCCCGGGACAGGGACCGGGGAGCTGTTTTTT.